One and the same sample provided the 20 T cell receptor beta chains below, sequenced in a study of T cells in Graves' hyperthyroidism and ophthalmopathy. It was RNA transcripts that yielded the amplified TCR beta CDR3 regions. Primed by the HTBI set, a first-round RT-PCR was run on the TCR CDR3. TCRdb redid the calling of the multiplex PCR reads with MiXCR, one entry per CDR3 protein. The sample records a few hundred thousand distinct CDR3 sequences, around 45% being singletons. Sample: peripheral blood or thyroid tissue (not recorded which). These receptors all stem from an adult woman with Graves' disease, either hyperthyroidism or ophthalmopathy (not recorded which).

This clonotype was detected ten times or more. The chain is built from TRBV6-6 and TRBJ2-7, with TRBD1 matching 7 bases. Trimming took 8 bases from V and 3 from J; bases not matched to a gene: 7. Germline loops: CDR1 MNHNY, CDR2 SVGAGI (reference sequence). The CDR3 loop spans 13 amino acids. The CDR3 DNA is TGTGCCAGCGTCCGGGACAGCATCTACGAGCAGTACTTC. Encoded protein: CASVRDSIYEQYF.

The rearrangement joins TRBV5-1 to TRBJ2-7, with TRBD1 matching over 7 bases. The CDR3 spans 15 residues. J was trimmed by 0 bases and V by 4 bases; bases with no gene match: 7. CDR1 and CDR2 from the germline V gene are SGHRS and YFSETQ. CDR3 in DNA: TGCGCCAGCAGCCCAGGACAGGCGACCTCCTACGAGCAGTACTTC. This encodes CASSPGQATSYEQYF.

In this sample, this clonotype turned up many times. Germline and junction disagree at one end, which may indicate a read error. V gene TRBV7-2 combines with J gene TRBJ2-7, with 7 bases fitting TRBD2. The CDR3 is 14 amino acids. CDR1 is SGHTA and CDR2 is FQGNSA in the germline V gene. The CDR3 here is CAGSLDRGAYEQYF. The CDR3 DNA is TGTGCCGGCAGCTTAGATCGGGGGGCCTACGAGCAGTACTTC.

This clonotype has ten or more counts. The V call is TRBV29-1, the J call TRBJ2-7; D could derive from TRBD1 or TRBD2 (5 bases each). Germline V gives CDR1 SQVTM, CDR2 ANQGSEA. V was cut by 1 base and J by 5 bases, with 12 bases left in between. The length of the CDR3 is 13 residues. As DNA, the CDR3 is TGCAGCGTTGAAGGCAGGGAGCCAAACGAGCAGTACTTC. This sequence encodes CSVEGREPNEQYF.

This clonotype was detected ten times or more. The chain recombines TRBV7-9 with TRBJ1-3, with a possible D match to TRBD1 (5 bases). The CDR3 spans 15 residues. V was shortened by 5 bases and J by 2 bases, with 13 bases between the two germline ends. The germline CDR1 and CDR2 sequences are SEHNR and FQNEAQ (reference sequence). CDR3 coding DNA: TGTGCCAGCAGCCCCGACAGTTATCCTGGAAACACCATATATTTT. Amino acid sequence: CASSPDSYPGNTIYF.

This clonotype was observed a few times. At one boundary the junction diverges from the germline segment, which might be a read error. The rearrangement uses TRBV10-3 and TRBJ1-5; D gene ambiguous. There are 15 residues in the CDR3. Looked up from germline, CDR1 is ENHRY and CDR2 is SYGVKD. CDR3 sequence: CASSPNPKNNQPQHF. The CDR3 DNA is TGTGCCAGCAGTCCTAACCCCAAAAACAATCAGCCCCAGCATTTT.

The genes are TRBV6-1 and TRBJ2-7; D unresolved. This CDR3 contains 13 residues. Deletions cut 7 bases from V and 0 bases from J, with 10 bases between. Looked up from germline, CDR1 is MNHNS and CDR2 is SASEGT. DNA of the CDR3: TGTGCCAGCAACTCTGGGAACTCCTACGAGCAGTACTTC. Its protein is CASNSGNSYEQYF.

The rearrangement uses TRBV5-1 and TRBJ1-1; D call uncertain. The CDR3 totals 14 residues. Germline CDR1 SGHRS, CDR2 YFSETQ. The V and J ends lost 4 bases and 1 base respectively, with 11 bases between them. The CDR3, as DNA: TGCGCCAGCAGCGCGGCGGGGTCGAACACTGAAGCTTTCTTT. Its protein product is CASSAAGSNTEAFF.

There are many counts of this clonotype. This chain connects TRBV5-8 to TRBJ2-3; D gene unclear. The CDR3 is 14 amino acids. Germline values: CDR1 SGHTS, CDR2 YDEGEE. V gave up 4 bases and J gave up 4 bases, with 13 bases separating them. The CDR3 DNA is TGTGCCAGCAGCCCCCGACTTTTTCCAGATACGCAGTATTTT. It encodes CASSPRLFPDTQYF.

The gene calls are TRBV7-2 and TRBJ1-5; D remains ambiguous. Trimming shortened V by 5 bases and J by 11 bases, and 22 bases separated the two germline ends. This CDR3 contains 15 residues. CDR1 and CDR2 from the germline V gene are SGHTA and FQGNSA. The CDR3 reads CASSNSGDGEETQHF. The CDR3 nucleotides are TGTGCCAGCAGCAATAGCGGAGATGGGGAGGAGACCCAGCATTTT. Complete variable domain (other parts from reference TRBV7-2 and TRBJ1-5): GAGVSQSPSNKVTEKGKDVELRCDPISGHTALYWYRQSLGQGLEFLIYFQGNSAPDKSGLPSDRFSAERTGGSVSTLTIQRTQQEDSAVYLCASSNSGDGEETQHFGDGTRLSIL.

This clonotype was counted ten times or more. The chain couples TRBV4-1 to TRBJ1-2; no reliable D call. The ends were cut back, 1 base at V and 5 bases at J, with 17 bases in the middle. In germline, CDR1 is MGHRA, CDR2 YSYEKL. This CDR3 contains 16 residues. The CDR3 nucleotides are TGCGCCAGCAGCCAAGGGGTACCCTCGACACGGTATGGCTACACCTTC. It yields the protein CASSQGVPSTRYGYTF.

The rearrangement uses TRBV12-3 or TRBV12-4 and TRBJ2-7, with TRBD1 as a possible D gene (6 bases). V was clipped by 6 bases and J by 2 bases, with 11 bases between them. The CDR3 extends over 13 amino acids. Here the CDR3 reads CASRPAGAYEQYF. CDR3 bases: TGTGCCAGCAGACCGGCAGGGGCCTACGAGCAGTACTTC.

This clonotype was observed a few times. The chain is built from TRBV20-1 and TRBJ2-7, with D possibly matching TRBD2 (6 bases). From germline, CDR1 is DFQATT and CDR2 SNEGSKA (reference sequence). The CDR3 extends over 13 amino acids. V was clipped by 4 bases and J by 5 bases, with 15 bases between them. The CDR3 region is CSAKNLANHEQYF. The CDR3 DNA reads as TGCAGTGCTAAAAATCTAGCGAACCACGAGCAGTACTTC.

The chain combines TRBV7-6 with TRBJ1-6; TRBD1 is a possible D gene (5 bases). The CDR3 extends over 12 amino acids. Germline CDR1 is SGHVS and CDR2 is FNYEAQ. Between the trimmed V and J ends, which lost 7 bases and 10 bases, there was a span of 11 bases. The CDR3 nucleotides are TGTGCCAGCACGCAGGGAGAATCACCCCTCCACTTT. This codes for CASTQGESPLHF.

The sample holds many counts of this clonotype. The rearrangement joins TRBV20-1 to TRBJ2-5, with D perhaps matching TRBD1 or TRBD2 (5 bases each). The CDR3 sequence is 14 residues long. Trimming took off 2 bases at V and 5 bases at J, with 15 bases between the two ends. CDR1 DFQATT and CDR2 SNEGSKA come from the germline V gene (reference sequence). This CDR3 is CSARTGTPRETQYF. For the CDR3, the DNA is TGCAGTGCTAGAACCGGGACCCCTCGGGAGACCCAGTACTTC.

This clonotype showed up many times. The chain employs TRBV20-1 and TRBJ1-4; no firm D call. This CDR3 region has 10 residues. The V gene lost 5 bases and the J gene lost 8 bases, with 6 bases spanning the gap. Germline CDR1 and CDR2: DFQATT and SNEGSKA (reference sequence). Here the CDR3 reads CSAVREKLFF. DNA of the CDR3: TGCAGTGCTGTGCGCGAAAAACTGTTTTTT.

CDR3 nucleotide sequence: TGTGCCAGCACAGACCGGGCCCTCTCTTATAGCAATCAGCCCCAGCATTTT. This codes for CASTDRALSYSNQPQHF. The genes are TRBV2 and TRBJ1-5, with no clear D. Germline lookup yields CDR1 SNHLY and CDR2 FYNNEI. V lost 7 bases, J lost 0 bases, and 19 bases lay in between. The CDR3 has 17 amino acids.

This chain joins TRBV7-2 and TRBJ2-6, with a weak D call TRBD2 (5 bases). The CDR3 is 16 residues long. Trimming stripped 5 bases from V and 0 bases from J, with 11 bases between. The V gene's germline CDR1 is SGHTA and CDR2 FQGNSA. DNA of the CDR3: TGTGCCAGCAGCCTGGACTCCACCTCTGGGGCCAACGTCCTGACTTTC. Translated: CASSLDSTSGANVLTF.

This clonotype was seen more than once but under ten times. The CDR3 DNA follows: TGTGCCAGCAGCGCAACGCCCGCGGGGGGTACGCAGTATTTT. Residues: CASSATPAGGTQYF. The V and J genes are TRBV9 and TRBJ2-3; 8 bases are a match to TRBD2. The CDR3 has 14 amino acids. V lost 3 bases and J lost 8; bases outside the gene matches: 8. From germline, CDR1 is SGDLS and CDR2 YYNGEE.

This clonotype turned up a few times. The rearrangement uses TRBV18 and TRBJ1-6, with 7 bases that match TRBD1. Germline CDR1 is KGHSH and CDR2 is LQKENI. Trimming removed 2 bases from V and 7 bases from J; junction bases left unmatched: 5. The CDR3 runs to 15 residues. For the CDR3, the DNA is TGTGCCAGCTCACCAGACAGGGTTGGAAATTCACCCCTCCACTTT. Translating it yields CASSPDRVGNSPLHF.